These 3 T cell receptor beta chains originate from one sample sequenced in a study of cytomegalovirus exposure and HLA in healthy donors. PCR employed 60 Vbeta and 13 Jbeta primers. Data came from immunoSEQ multiplex PCR; TCRdb stores just in-frame clones and leaves some out. The table records 200,000 or so clones, around 83% of them present only once. The sequenced sample consisted of PBMCs. The receptors originated from a girl between 5 and 17 years old in good health and CMV-seronegative.

The genes are TRBV5-5 and TRBJ2-7, with 7 bases fitting TRBD1. The trim removed 4 bases at V and 6 bases at J, leaving 4 bases unmatched. Germline values: CDR1 SGHKS, CDR2 YYEKEE (reference sequence). There are 12 residues in the CDR3. The chain's CDR3 is CASSTRQGEQYF. The CDR3 region has the DNA TGTGCCAGCAGCACTCGACAGGGCGAGCAGTACTTC.

This chain connects TRBV19 to TRBJ1-1; 9 bases are shared with TRBD1. The germline gives CDR1 LNHDA, CDR2 SQIVND (reference sequence). This CDR3 is 15 amino acids long. Germline trimming cut 6 bases from V and 5 bases from J; bases unmatched to any gene: 10. CDR3 sequence: CASRTPGQGRTEAFF. In nucleotides, the CDR3 is TGTGCCAGTAGAACACCGGGACAGGGTCGTACTGAAGCTTTCTTT. The complete variable domain, with remaining parts taken from reference TRBV19 and TRBJ1-1, reads DGGITQSPKYLFRKEGQNVTLSCEQNLNHDAMYWYRQDPGQGLRLIYYSQIVNDFQKGDIAEGYSVSREKKESFPLTVTSAQKNPTAFYLCASRTPGQGRTEAFFGQGTRLTVV.

The chain has TRBV7-3 and TRBJ1-2; 8 nucleotides line up with TRBD1. This CDR3 region has 14 residues. Looked up from germline, CDR1 is SGHTA and CDR2 is FQGTGA. After removal of 2 bases from V and 4 bases from J, the junction contained 3 bases not matched to a gene. CDR3 sequence reads: CASSLDRGPYGYTF. CDR3 nucleotides: TGTGCCAGCAGCTTAGACAGGGGCCCCTATGGCTACACCTTC.